The 16 T cell receptor beta chains given below trace back to one sample, sequenced in a study of technical replicates of blood from a handful of donors. Clones were sequenced by immunoSEQ multiplex PCR, and TCRdb holds only the in-frame ones, with some missing. This sample carries more than 10,000 clones, 80% to 90% of them seen once, and the ten largest clones take over 10%. Sequencing was done on a sample of PBMCs. Receptor source: a human donor in good health.

This sequence joins TRBV7-2 and TRBJ2-2; 9 bases agree with TRBD1. V trimming: 1 base; J trimming: 6 bases; junction bases outside the gene matches: 6. CDR1 and CDR2 from the germline V gene are SGHTA and FQGNSA. The CDR3 totals 16 residues. DNA for the CDR3: TGTGCCAGCAGCTTAGAGGACAGGGGTATTGCCGGGGAGCTGTTTTTT. It translates to CASSLEDRGIAGELFF. The variable domain in full, completed from reference TRBV7-2 and TRBJ2-2, reads GAGVSQSPSNKVTEKGKDVELRCDPISGHTALYWYRQSLGQGLEFLIYFQGNSAPDKSGLPSDRFSAERTGGSVSTLTIQRTQQEDSAVYLCASSLEDRGIAGELFFGEGSRLTVL.

This clone was counted between two and nine times. The chain has TRBV20-1 and TRBJ2-5, with 7 bases matching TRBD1. CDR3 length: 11 amino acids. Germline CDR1 DFQATT, CDR2 SNEGSKA (reference sequence). With 5 bases clipped from V and 3 bases from J, the junction kept 0 bases outside the gene matches. CDR3: CSADREETQYF. CDR3 DNA: TGCAGTGCTGACAGGGAAGAGACCCAGTACTTC.

The chain employs TRBV30 and TRBJ2-2; 13 bases map to TRBD2. Germline values: CDR1 GTSNPN, CDR2 SVGIG (reference sequence). This CDR3 comprises 18 residues. Trimming removed 0 bases from V and 7 bases from J; junction bases left unmatched: 11. The CDR3 sequence: CAWSVLRTSGSYGGELFF. DNA of the CDR3: TGTGCCTGGAGTGTACTTAGGACTAGCGGGAGTTATGGCGGGGAGCTGTTTTTT. Drawing the rest from reference TRBV30 and TRBJ2-2, the complete variable domain is SQTIHQWPATLVQPVGSPLSLECTVEGTSNPNLYWYRQAAGRGLQLLFYSVGIGQISSEVPQNLSASRPQDRQFILSSKKLLLSDSGFYLCAWSVLRTSGSYGGELFFGEGSRLTVL.

J is TRBJ2-2 and V is TRBV7-3; 9 positions agree with TRBD1. Germline V gene data show CDR1 as SGHTA and CDR2 as FQGTGA. The CDR3 has 14 residues. With 5 bases clipped from V and 5 bases from J, the junction kept 3 bases outside the gene matches. The CDR3 nucleotides read TGTGCCAGCAGCCGGGACAGGGATACCGGGGAGCTGTTTTTT. Residues: CASSRDRDTGELFF.

DNA for the CDR3: TGTGCCAGCTCACCAATCCGGGCGGGCTCCTACGAGCAGTACTTC. It codes for CASSPIRAGSYEQYF. The gene calls are TRBV18 and TRBJ2-7, with D tentatively TRBD2 (5 bases). Trimming took 2 bases from V and 0 from J, leaving 11 bases between them. The CDR3 totals 15 residues. Germline V gene data show CDR1 as KGHSH and CDR2 as LQKENI. The full variable domain, its missing parts supplied by reference TRBV18 and TRBJ2-7, is NAGVMQNPRHLVRRRGQEARLRCSPMKGHSHVYWYRQLPEEGLKFMVYLQKENIIDESGMPKERFSAEFPKEGPSILRIQQVVRGDSAAYFCASSPIRAGSYEQYFGPGTRLTVT.

CDR3 sequence reads: CASRLGLAENYEQYF. As DNA, the CDR3 is TGTGCCAGCAGATTGGGACTAGCGGAGAACTACGAGCAGTACTTC. The V gene is TRBV7-2, the J gene TRBJ2-7; TRBD2 matches 11 bases. This CDR3 contains 15 residues. The ends lost 6 bases at V and 3 bases at J; junction bases unmatched: 7. Looked up from germline, CDR1 is SGHTA and CDR2 is FQGNSA. The full variable domain, rest sourced from reference TRBV7-2 and TRBJ2-7, is GAGVSQSPSNKVTEKGKDVELRCDPISGHTALYWYRQSLGQGLEFLIYFQGNSAPDKSGLPSDRFSAERTGGSVSTLTIQRTQQEDSAVYLCASRLGLAENYEQYFGPGTRLTVT.

This clone was picked up one time. The genes are TRBV7-9 and TRBJ2-3; D possibly corresponds to TRBD1 (7 bases). Trimming shortened V by 2 bases and J by 0 bases, and 18 bases separated the two germline ends. The CDR3 is 18 amino acids. Germline V gives CDR1 SEHNR, CDR2 FQNEAQ (reference sequence). CDR3 sequence reads: CASSLRPHRGGSTDTQYF. Written as DNA, the CDR3 is TGTGCCAGCAGCTTAAGGCCCCACAGGGGAGGAAGCACAGATACGCAGTATTTT.

In DNA form, the CDR3 reads TGTGCCAGCTCACCACCCGATAAAAACAGGGCAAGCTTCTACGAGCAGTACTTC. Its protein product is CASSPPDKNRASFYEQYF. The chain links TRBV18 to TRBJ2-7; D is perhaps TRBD1 (6 bases). Trimming cost V 0 bases and J 3 bases, with 21 bases left between them. The germline gives CDR1 KGHSH, CDR2 LQKENI. The CDR3 covers 18 residues.

The chain links TRBV15 to TRBJ2-7; D is perhaps TRBD2 (6 bases). The CDR3 is made up of 18 amino acids. V lost 0 bases and J lost 2, with 20 bases in between. Germline V CDR1 and CDR2: LNHNV, YYDKDF (reference sequence). CDR3 nucleotides: TGTGCCACCAGCAGAGATCCGGGACTCAGGGACTCAGCCTACGAGCAGTACTTC. Its translation is CATSRDPGLRDSAYEQYF.

This chain uses TRBV25-1 with TRBJ2-1; D is perhaps TRBD2 (5 bases). Germline-derived CDR1 and CDR2 are MGHDK and SYGVNS. Trimming removed 3 bases from V and 3 bases from J, with 15 bases in between. The CDR3 has 16 residues. This CDR3 reads CASSEKESGDYNEQFF. In DNA form, the CDR3 reads TGTGCCAGCAGTGAGAAGGAAAGCGGAGACTACAATGAGCAGTTCTTC.

This chain connects TRBV5-1 to TRBJ2-3; D remains ambiguous. CDR1 SGHRS and CDR2 YFSETQ come from the germline V gene. The germline V and J ends were trimmed by 4 bases and 0 bases, with 9 bases remaining between them. CDR3 size: 14 residues. In DNA form, the CDR3 reads TGCGCCAGCAGCCTGACTCCCAGCACAGATACGCAGTATTTT. Residues: CASSLTPSTDTQYF.

The CDR3 DNA reads TGTGCCAGCAGCCCGCCATCCACATGGGGGACAGGGGCTGGCACCGGGGAGCTGTTTTTT. Residues: CASSPPSTWGTGAGTGELFF. The chain combines TRBV7-8 with TRBJ2-2; TRBD1 matches at 10 bases. V trimming: 5 bases; J trimming: 4 bases; junction bases outside the gene matches: 19. Germline-derived CDR1 and CDR2 are SGHVS and FQNEAQ. The CDR3 is 20 amino acids.

The chain recombines TRBV29-1 with TRBJ2-1; 10 bases fit TRBD1. The CDR3 is made up of 15 amino acids. V was clipped by 1 base and J by 7 bases; unmatched bases: 7. Germline values: CDR1 SQVTM, CDR2 ANQGSEA. CDR3 region: CSVEVRQGARNEQFF. The CDR3 DNA reads as TGCAGCGTTGAAGTACGACAGGGGGCGCGGAATGAGCAGTTCTTC.

Worth noting for this clone: Germline is not matched at one junction end, which may reflect a read error. J is TRBJ1-5 and V is TRBV9, with D possibly being TRBD1 (5 bases). The CDR3 spans 17 residues. Germline-derived CDR1 and CDR2 are SGDLS and YYNGEE. The CDR3 reads CASSETPPGQPNRPQHF. The CDR3 DNA is TGTGCCAGCAGCGAGACCCCCCCAGGGCAGCCCAATCGGCCCCAGCATTTT.

This clone has just a few counts. The chain joins TRBV28 to TRBJ1-2, with 9 bases aligning to TRBD1. The germline CDR1 and CDR2 sequences are MDHEN and SYDVKM. Trimming took 7 bases from V and 1 from J; bases not matched to a gene: 7. The CDR3 has 15 residues. The CDR3 nucleotides are TGTGCCAGCACCGCGACAGGGGGATATAACTATGGCTACACCTTC. Protein: CASTATGGYNYGYTF.

This clone was counted a few times. The chain uses TRBV6-5 and TRBJ2-7, with TRBD1 matching 7 bases. The V segment lost 5 bases and the J segment 3 bases; nucleotides outside the gene matches: 4. The V gene's germline CDR1 is MNHEY and CDR2 SVGAGI. The length of the CDR3 is 13 residues. In DNA form, the CDR3 reads TGTGCCAGCAGTCAGGGACAGCACTACGAGCAGTACTTC. Protein: CASSQGQHYEQYF.